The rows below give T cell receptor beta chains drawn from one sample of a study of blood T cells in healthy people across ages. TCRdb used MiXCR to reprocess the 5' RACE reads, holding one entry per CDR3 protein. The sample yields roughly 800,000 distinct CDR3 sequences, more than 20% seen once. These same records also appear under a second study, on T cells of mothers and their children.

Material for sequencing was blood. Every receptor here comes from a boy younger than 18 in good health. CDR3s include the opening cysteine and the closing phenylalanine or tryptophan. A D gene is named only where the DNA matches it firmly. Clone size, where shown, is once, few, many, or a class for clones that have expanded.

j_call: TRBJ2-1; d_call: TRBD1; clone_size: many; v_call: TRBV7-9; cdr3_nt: TGTGCCAGCAGCTCTGGACAGGGGATCTACAATGAGCAGTTCTTC; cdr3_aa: CASSSGQGIYNEQFF
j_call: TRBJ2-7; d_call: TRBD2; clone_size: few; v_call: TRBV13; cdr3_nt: TGTGCCAGCAGTACTAGCGGATGGCCTTACGAGCAGTACTTC; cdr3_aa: CASSTSGWPYEQYF
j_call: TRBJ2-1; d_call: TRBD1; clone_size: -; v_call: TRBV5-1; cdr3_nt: TGCGCCAGCTCTTGGACAGGGGGTAACAATGAGCAGTTCTTC; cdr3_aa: CASSWTGGNNEQFF
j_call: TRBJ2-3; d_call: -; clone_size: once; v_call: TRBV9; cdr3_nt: TGTGCCAGCAGCGTAGGTCAGACCACAGATACGCAGTATTTT; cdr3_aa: CASSVGQTTDTQYF
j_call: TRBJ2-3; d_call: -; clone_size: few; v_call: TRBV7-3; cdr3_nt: TGTGCCAGCAGCTATAGGGGGGTCACAGATACGCAGTATTTT; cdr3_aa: CASSYRGVTDTQYF
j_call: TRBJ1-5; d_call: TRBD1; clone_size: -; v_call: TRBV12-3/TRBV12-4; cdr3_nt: TGTGCCAGCAGTCCCACGGGACAGGGCCATCAGCCCCAGCATTTT; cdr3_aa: CASSPTGQGHQPQHF
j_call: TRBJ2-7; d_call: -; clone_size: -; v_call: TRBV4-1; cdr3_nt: TGCGCCAGCAGCCTCCGGCAGGGTAATGACGAGCAGTACTTC; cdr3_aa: CASSLRQGNDEQYF
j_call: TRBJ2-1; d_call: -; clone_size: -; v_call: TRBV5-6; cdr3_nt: TGTGCCAGCAGCTTGCTGGTAGGGGGCAATGAGCAGTTCTTC; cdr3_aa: CASSLLVGGNEQFF
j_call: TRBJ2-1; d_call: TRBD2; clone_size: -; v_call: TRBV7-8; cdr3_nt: TGTGCCAGCAGCTTAGAACTAGCGTTATCCTACAATGAGCAGTTCTTC; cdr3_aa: CASSLELALSYNEQFF
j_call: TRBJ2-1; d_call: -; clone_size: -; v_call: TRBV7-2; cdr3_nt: TGTGCCAGCAGCCGCGCGGCCACCATGTACAATGAGCAGTTCTTC; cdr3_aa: CASSRAATMYNEQFF
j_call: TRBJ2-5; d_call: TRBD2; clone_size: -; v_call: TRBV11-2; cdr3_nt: TGTGCCAGCAGCGGACTAGCGGGGGGGCGAGAGACCCAGTACTTC; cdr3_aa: CASSGLAGGRETQYF
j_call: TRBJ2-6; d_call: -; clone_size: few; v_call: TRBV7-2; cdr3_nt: TGTGCCAGCAGCTTAGTGAACACCGGGCCTGGGGCCAACGTCCTGACTTTC; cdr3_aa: CASSLVNTGPGANVLTF
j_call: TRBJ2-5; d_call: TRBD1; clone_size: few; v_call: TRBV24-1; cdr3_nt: TGTGCCACCAGTGATCCGGGACAGGGTATGGAGACCCAGTACTTC; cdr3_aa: CATSDPGQGMETQYF
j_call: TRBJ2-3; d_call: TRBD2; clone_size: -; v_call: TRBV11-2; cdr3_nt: TGTGCCAGCAGTCAAACGGGACTAGCGGGGGATACGCAGTATTTT; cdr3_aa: CASSQTGLAGDTQYF
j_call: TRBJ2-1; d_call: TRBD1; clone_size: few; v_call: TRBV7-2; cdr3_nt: TGTGCCAGCATCCTAACCGGGACAGCCTACAATGAGCAGTTCTTC; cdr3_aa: CASILTGTAYNEQFF
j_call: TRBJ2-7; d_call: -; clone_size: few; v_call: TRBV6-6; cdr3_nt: TGTGCCAGCAGTTACTCGGGGGCGAGGGCAGACGAGCAGTACTTC; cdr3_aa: CASSYSGARADEQYF
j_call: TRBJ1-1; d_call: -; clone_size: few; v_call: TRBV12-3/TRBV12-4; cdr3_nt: TGTGCCAGCAGGCCTTCAGGGATGAACACTGAAGCTTTCTTT; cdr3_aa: CASRPSGMNTEAFF
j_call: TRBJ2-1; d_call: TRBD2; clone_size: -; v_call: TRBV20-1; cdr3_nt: TGCAGTGCTAGAGAGGCTCTAGCGGGGAGCTCCTACAATGAGCAGTTCTTC; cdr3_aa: CSAREALAGSSYNEQFF
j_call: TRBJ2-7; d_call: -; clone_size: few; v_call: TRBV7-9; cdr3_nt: TGTGCCAGCAGCCATAGTCCGACCATCAGTGGCTACGAGCAGTACTTC; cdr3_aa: CASSHSPTISGYEQYF
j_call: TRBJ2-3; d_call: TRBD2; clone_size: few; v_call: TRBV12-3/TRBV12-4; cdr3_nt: TGTGCCAGCACCCCGCGGTTAGCGGGGAACACAGATACGCAGTATTTT; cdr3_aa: CASTPRLAGNTDTQYF
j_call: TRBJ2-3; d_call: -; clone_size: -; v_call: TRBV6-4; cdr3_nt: TGTGCTAGCAGTGCAAAGGGGGGGACAGATACGCAGTATTTT; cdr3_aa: CASSAKGGTDTQYF
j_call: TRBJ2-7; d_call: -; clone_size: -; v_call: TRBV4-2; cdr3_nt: TGTGCCAGCAGCCAAGAGCGGACGGGAGAGGTTTACGAGCAGTACTTC; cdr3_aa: CASSQERTGEVYEQYF
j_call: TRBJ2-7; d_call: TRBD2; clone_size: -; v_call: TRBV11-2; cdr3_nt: TGTGCCAGCAGCCGCCCGGGCGGGAGTATCCCCTACGAGCAGTACTTC; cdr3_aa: CASSRPGGSIPYEQYF
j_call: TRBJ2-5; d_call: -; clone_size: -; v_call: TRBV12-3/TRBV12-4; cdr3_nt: TGTGCCAGCAGTCCCTGGACGGGGGTAGAGACCCAGTACTTC; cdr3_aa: CASSPWTGVETQYF
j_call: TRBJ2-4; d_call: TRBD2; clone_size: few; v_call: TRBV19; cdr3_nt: TGTGCCAGTAGTCTGGGAGCGGGAGGAGACATTCAGTACTTC; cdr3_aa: CASSLGAGGDIQYF
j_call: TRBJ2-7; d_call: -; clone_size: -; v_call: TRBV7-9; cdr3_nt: TGTGCCAGCAGCACAGCCTTGGACTACGAGCAGTACTTC; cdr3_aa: CASSTALDYEQYF
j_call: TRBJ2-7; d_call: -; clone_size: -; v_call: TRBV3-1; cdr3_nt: TGTGCCAGCAGCCAAGAATCGGACCTATTGAACGAGCAGTACTTC; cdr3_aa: CASSQESDLLNEQYF
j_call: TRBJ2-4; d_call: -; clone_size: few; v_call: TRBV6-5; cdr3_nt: TGTGCCAGCAAGGCAGATTCTCACATTCAGTACTTC; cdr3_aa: CASKADSHIQYF
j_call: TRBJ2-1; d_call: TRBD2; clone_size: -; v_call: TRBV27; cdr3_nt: TGTGCCAGCAGTTTATCGTCTAGCGGGGGCTCCGGGTTCTTC; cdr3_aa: CASSLSSSGGSGFF
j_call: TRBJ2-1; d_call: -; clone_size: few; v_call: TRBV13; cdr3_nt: TGTGCCAGCAGCACCAAGGACTACAATGAGCAGTTCTTC; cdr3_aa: CASSTKDYNEQFF
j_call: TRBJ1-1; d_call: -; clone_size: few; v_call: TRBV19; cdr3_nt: TGTGCCAGTAGTATCGGGCAGAACACTGAAGCTTTCTTT; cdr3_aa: CASSIGQNTEAFF
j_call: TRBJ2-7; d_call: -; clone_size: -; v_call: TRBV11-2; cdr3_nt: TGTGCCAGCAGCTCGCGTAACTACAACGACGAGCAGTACTTC; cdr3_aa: CASSSRNYNDEQYF
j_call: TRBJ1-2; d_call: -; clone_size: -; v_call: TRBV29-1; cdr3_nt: TGCAGCGTTGATCATTCCGTCTATGGCTACACCTTC; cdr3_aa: CSVDHSVYGYTF
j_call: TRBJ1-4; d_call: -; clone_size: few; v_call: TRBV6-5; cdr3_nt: TGTGCCAGCAGTTACTCCTATGGCGAAAAACTGTTTTTT; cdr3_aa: CASSYSYGEKLFF
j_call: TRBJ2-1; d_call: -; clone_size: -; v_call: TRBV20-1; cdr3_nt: TGCAGTGCTAGAGCGTCTCAGGTCGCCTACAATGAGCAGTTCTTC; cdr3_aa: CSARASQVAYNEQFF
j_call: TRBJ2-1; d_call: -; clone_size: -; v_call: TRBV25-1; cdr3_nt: TGTGCCAGCAGTGATGGCGGACGGACCAAATTCGTCCCTGAGCACTTCTTC; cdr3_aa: CASSDGGRTKFVPEHFF
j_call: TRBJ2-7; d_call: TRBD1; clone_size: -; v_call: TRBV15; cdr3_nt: TGTGCCACCAGCAGAGACCGGGACAGGCCCCACGAGCAGTACTTC; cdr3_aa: CATSRDRDRPHEQYF
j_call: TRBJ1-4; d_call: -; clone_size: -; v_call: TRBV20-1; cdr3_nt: TGCAGTGCTAGAGATTCAGGACAATTTTCTGAAAACGAAAAACTGTTTTTT; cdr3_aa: CSARDSGQFSENEKLFF